The clone carrying this TCR beta chain was recorded at least ten times. Its antigen is not known. The data were obtained in a study of T cell repertoires in cytomegalovirus infection. About the study: Indicated by public TCR beta signatures were CMV infection and matching HLA type.

This CDR3 region has 15 residues. Germline V gives CDR1 SSHAT, CDR2 FNYEAQ (reference sequence). The V segment lost 1 base and the J segment 5 bases; nucleotides outside the gene matches: 5. TCRdb re-called the reads with MiXCR, one entry per CDR3 protein. The sample includes fewer than 250,000 distinct CDR3 sequences, around an eighth of them seen just once. Findings and limits, study-wide: Frequencies of public TCR beta families were cumulated, and this identified carriers of CMV plus the relevant HLA. The ex vivo response showed dominance by HLA-C-restricted CMV-specific TCR beta clonotypes.

The V and J genes are TRBV7-7 and TRBJ2-5, with 9 bases fitting TRBD1. Sequencing was carried out using PBMCs. This receptor was taken from a human donor in good health (CMV status not recorded). Some clones in this sample may be carry-over from other donors' samples. The DNA for the CDR3 is TGTGCCAGCAGCTTAGACAGGGGGCCGGGGGAGACCCAGTACTTC. Encoded protein: CASSLDRGPGETQYF.